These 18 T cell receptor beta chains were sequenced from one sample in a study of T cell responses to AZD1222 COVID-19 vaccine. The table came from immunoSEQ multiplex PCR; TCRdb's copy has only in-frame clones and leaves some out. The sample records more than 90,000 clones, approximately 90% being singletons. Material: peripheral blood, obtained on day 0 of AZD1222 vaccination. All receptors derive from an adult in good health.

CDR3 sequence reads: CASSLGWQGDYGYTF. For the CDR3, the DNA is TGTGCCAGCAGCTTAGGTTGGCAGGGGGACTATGGCTACACCTTC. J is TRBJ1-2 and V is TRBV11-2, with 7 bases fitting TRBD1. CDR1 is SGHAT, CDR2 FQNNGV, per germline. J gave up 3 bases and V 1 base, and 5 bases lay outside the gene matches. The CDR3 spans 15 residues.

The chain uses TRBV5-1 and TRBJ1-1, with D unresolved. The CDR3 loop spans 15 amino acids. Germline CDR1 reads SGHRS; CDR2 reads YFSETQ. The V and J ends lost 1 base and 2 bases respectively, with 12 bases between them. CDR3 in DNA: TGCGCCAGCAGCTTGCCAACCGAGGGCAACACTGAAGCTTTCTTT. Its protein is CASSLPTEGNTEAFF.

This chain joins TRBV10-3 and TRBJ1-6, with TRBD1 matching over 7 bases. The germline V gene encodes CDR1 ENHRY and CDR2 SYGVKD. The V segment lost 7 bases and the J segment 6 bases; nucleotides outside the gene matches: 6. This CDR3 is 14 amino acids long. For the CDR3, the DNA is TGTGCCATCACCCCCGGGACAGCTAATTCACCCCTCCACTTT. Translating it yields CAITPGTANSPLHF.

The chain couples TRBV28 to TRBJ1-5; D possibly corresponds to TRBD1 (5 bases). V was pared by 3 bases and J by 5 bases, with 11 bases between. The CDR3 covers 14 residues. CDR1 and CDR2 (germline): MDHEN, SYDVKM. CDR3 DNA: TGTGCCAGCAGTTTGGGCTGGGACGATCAGCCCCAGCATTTT. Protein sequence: CASSLGWDDQPQHF.

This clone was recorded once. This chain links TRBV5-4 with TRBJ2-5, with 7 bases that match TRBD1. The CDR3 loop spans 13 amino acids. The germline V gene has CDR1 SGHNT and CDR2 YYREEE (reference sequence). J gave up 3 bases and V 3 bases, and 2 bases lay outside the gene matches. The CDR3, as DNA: TGTGCCAGCAGCTACACAGGGGAAGAGACCCAGTACTTC. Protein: CASSYTGEETQYF.

The CDR3: CASSLVRTGELFF. The CDR3 DNA reads as TGCGCCAGCAGCTTGGTCAGGACCGGGGAGCTGTTTTTT. The rearrangement uses TRBV5-1 and TRBJ2-2, with D unresolved. The CDR3 sequence is 13 residues long. The germline V gene has CDR1 SGHRS and CDR2 YFSETQ. V was shortened by 0 bases and J by 5 bases, with 5 bases between the two germline ends.

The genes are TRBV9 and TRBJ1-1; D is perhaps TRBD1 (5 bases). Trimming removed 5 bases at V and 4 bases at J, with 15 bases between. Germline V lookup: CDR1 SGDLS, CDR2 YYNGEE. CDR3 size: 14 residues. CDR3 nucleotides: TGTGCCAGCAGTGCTTGGAGCGGGGGCACTGAAGCTTTCTTT. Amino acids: CASSAWSGGTEAFF.

The CDR3 here is CASSPTGGSTEAFF. The CDR3 DNA follows: TGTGCCAGCAGTCCCACAGGGGGAAGTACTGAAGCTTTCTTT. The rearrangement joins TRBV28 to TRBJ1-1, with 8 bases aligning to TRBD1. Germline V gene lookup returns CDR1 MDHEN and CDR2 SYDVKM. CDR3 length: 14 residues. The J segment lost 5 bases and the V segment lost 5 bases, leaving 7 bases of the junction unmatched.

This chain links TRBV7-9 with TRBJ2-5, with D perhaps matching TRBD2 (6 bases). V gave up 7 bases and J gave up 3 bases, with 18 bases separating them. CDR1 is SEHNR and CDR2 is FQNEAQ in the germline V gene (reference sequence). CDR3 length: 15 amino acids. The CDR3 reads CASIDAPSVKETQYF. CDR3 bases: TGTGCCAGCATCGACGCACCTAGCGTCAAAGAGACCCAGTACTTC.

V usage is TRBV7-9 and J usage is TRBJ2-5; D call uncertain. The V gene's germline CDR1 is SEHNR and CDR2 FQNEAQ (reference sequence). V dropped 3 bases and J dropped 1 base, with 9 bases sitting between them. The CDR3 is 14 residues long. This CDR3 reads CASSFGQAQETQYF. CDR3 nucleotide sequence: TGTGCCAGCAGCTTCGGGCAGGCCCAAGAGACCCAGTACTTC.

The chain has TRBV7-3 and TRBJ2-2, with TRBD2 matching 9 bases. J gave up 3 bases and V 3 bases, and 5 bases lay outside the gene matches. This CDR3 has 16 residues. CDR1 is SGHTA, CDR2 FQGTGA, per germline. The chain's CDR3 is CASSFSGGPDTGELFF. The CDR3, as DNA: TGTGCCAGCAGCTTTAGCGGGGGCCCTGACACCGGGGAGCTGTTTTTT.

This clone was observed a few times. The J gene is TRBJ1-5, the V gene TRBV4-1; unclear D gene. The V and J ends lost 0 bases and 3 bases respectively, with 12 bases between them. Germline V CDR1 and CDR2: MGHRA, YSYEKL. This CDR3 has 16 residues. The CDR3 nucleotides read TGCGCCAGCAGCCAAGATGATATCCTGAACAATCAGCCCCAGCATTTT. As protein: CASSQDDILNNQPQHF.

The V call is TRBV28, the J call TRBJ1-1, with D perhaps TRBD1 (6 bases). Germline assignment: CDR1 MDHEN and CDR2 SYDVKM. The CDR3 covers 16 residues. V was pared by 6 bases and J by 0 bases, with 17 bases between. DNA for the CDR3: TGTGCCAGCAGCGACCTACCAGGGGTAATGAACACTGAAGCTTTCTTT. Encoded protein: CASSDLPGVMNTEAFF.

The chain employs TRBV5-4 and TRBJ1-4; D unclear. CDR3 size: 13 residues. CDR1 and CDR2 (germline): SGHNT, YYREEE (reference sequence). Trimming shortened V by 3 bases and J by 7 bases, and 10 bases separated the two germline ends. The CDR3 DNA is TGTGCCAGCAGCTCCGAGATAGGTGAAAAACTGTTTTTT. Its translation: CASSSEIGEKLFF.

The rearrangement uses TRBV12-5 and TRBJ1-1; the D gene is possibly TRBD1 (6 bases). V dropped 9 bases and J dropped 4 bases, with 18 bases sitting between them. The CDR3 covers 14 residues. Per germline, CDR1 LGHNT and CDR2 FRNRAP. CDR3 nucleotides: TGTGCTAGCTCCTCGGGGGGCCTGGGCACTGAAGCTTTCTTT. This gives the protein CASSSGGLGTEAFF.

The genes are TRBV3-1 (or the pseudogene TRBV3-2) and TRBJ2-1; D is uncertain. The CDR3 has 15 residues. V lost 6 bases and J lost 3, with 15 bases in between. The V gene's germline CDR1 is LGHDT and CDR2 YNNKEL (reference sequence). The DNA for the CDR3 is TGTGCCAGCAGTGCCCATCCCGCCCACTACAATGAGCAGTTCTTC. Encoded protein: CASSAHPAHYNEQFF.

CDR3 region: CASGLRTASSYNEQFF. The CDR3 region has the DNA TGCGCCAGCGGACTTAGGACAGCAAGCTCCTACAATGAGCAGTTCTTC. The V call is TRBV5-1, the J call TRBJ2-1, with D possibly TRBD1 on 6 matching bases. Trimming took 7 bases from V and 0 from J, leaving 17 bases between them. The CDR3 loop spans 16 amino acids. Germline CDR1 and CDR2: SGHRS and YFSETQ. Supplemented by reference TRBV5-1 and TRBJ2-1, the full variable domain reads KAGVTQTPRYLIKTRGQQVTLSCSPISGHRSVSWYQQTPGQGLQFLFEYFSETQRNKGNFPGRFSGRQFSNSRSEMNVSTLELGDSALYLCASGLRTASSYNEQFFGPGTRLTVL.

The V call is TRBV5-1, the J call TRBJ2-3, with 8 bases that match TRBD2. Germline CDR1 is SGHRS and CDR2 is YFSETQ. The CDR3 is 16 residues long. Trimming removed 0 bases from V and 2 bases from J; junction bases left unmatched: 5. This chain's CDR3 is CASSLGVAGPTDTQYF. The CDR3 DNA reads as TGCGCCAGCAGCTTGGGGGTAGCGGGACCCACAGATACGCAGTATTTT.